One and the same sample provided the 9 T cell receptor beta chains below, sequenced in a study of neurological immune-mediated disorders. TCRdb ran MiXCR on the 5' RACE reads and lists one entry per CDR3 protein. The sample includes tens of thousands of distinct CDR3 sequences, more than 7.5% of them seen just once. Time point: longitudinal time-point 2. The sample consisted of PBMCs. The source of these receptors is a man aged 30 to 39 in good health.

This clonotype was counted at least ten times. The chain links TRBV6-2 or TRBV6-3 to TRBJ2-7; D is possibly TRBD1 (5 bases). Germline values: CDR1 MNHEY, CDR2 SVGEGT. The CDR3 is made up of 13 amino acids. Trimming removed 6 bases from V and 4 bases from J, with 13 bases in between. The CDR3 DNA reads as TGTGCCAGCAGATTAGGGGCGGATTACGAGCAGTACTTC. It translates to CASRLGADYEQYF.

Ten or more counts support this clonotype. Sequence at one end of the junction differs from germline and may be a read error. The chain is built from TRBV4-1 and TRBJ1-4, with 8 bases that match TRBD1. There are 16 residues in the CDR3. The germline V gene has CDR1 MGHRA and CDR2 YSYEKL. This CDR3 reads CASSKEGGTGIEKLFF. The DNA of the CDR3 is TGCGCCAGCAGCAAAGAGGGGGGGACAGGAATCGAAAAACTGTTTTTT.

The sample holds many counts of this clonotype. At one end the junction does not follow the germline gene, possibly because of a read error. The V gene is TRBV18, the J gene TRBJ1-5, with a tentative D call TRBD1 (6 bases). From germline, CDR1 is KGHSH and CDR2 LQKENI. The CDR3 covers 14 residues. The CDR3 DNA sequence: TGTGCCAGCTCCCCACAGGGCGCGAATCAGCCCCAGCATTTT. Protein product: CASSPQGANQPQHF.

Ten or more counts support this clonotype. The CDR3 reads CASSPQQGRDSPLHF. CDR3 DNA sequence: TGTGCCAGCTCACCACAACAGGGACGGGATTCACCCCTCCACTTT. The genes are TRBV18 and TRBJ1-6; D is possibly TRBD1 (6 bases). CDR3 length equals 15 residues. Germline CDR1 and CDR2: KGHSH and LQKENI. Trimming pared 1 base from V and 8 bases from J, leaving 12 bases between.

The genes are TRBV6-5 and TRBJ2-1, with D maybe TRBD1 (5 bases). V shed 0 bases and J shed 5 bases, with 11 bases lying between them. Germline lookup yields CDR1 MNHEY and CDR2 SVGAGI. This CDR3 has 15 amino acids. The CDR3 nucleotides read TGTGCCAGCAGTTACTCGCCAGGGCAGAACAATGAGCAGTTCTTC. As protein: CASSYSPGQNNEQFF.

There are many counts of this clonotype. The chain joins TRBV7-2 to TRBJ2-3; tentatively, D is TRBD1 (6 bases). Germline lookup yields CDR1 SGHTA and CDR2 FQGNSA. The V and J ends lost 5 bases and 1 base respectively, with 16 bases between them. This CDR3 has 16 residues. CDR3: CASSLDRMLGTDTQYF. CDR3 nucleotide sequence: TGTGCCAGCAGCCTTGACAGGATGCTAGGCACAGATACGCAGTATTTT.

This clonotype was seen repeatedly, ten times or more. The J gene is TRBJ2-2, the V gene TRBV7-9; no clear D. Trimming removed 2 bases at V and 5 bases at J, with 12 bases between. CDR3 length: 15 amino acids. Germline V gene data show CDR1 as SEHNR and CDR2 as FQNEAQ (reference sequence). The CDR3 DNA follows: TGTGCCAGCAGCTTAATGTGGCGGAAAACCGGGGAGCTGTTTTTT. This translates into CASSLMWRKTGELFF. Looking up the rest from reference TRBV7-9 and TRBJ2-2 gives the full variable domain: DTGVSQNPRHKITKRGQNVTFRCDPISEHNRLYWYRQTLGQGPEFLTYFQNEAQLEKSRLLSDRFSAERPKGSFSTLEIQRTEQGDSAMYLCASSLMWRKTGELFFGEGSRLTVL.

This clonotype was detected many times. The CDR3 region has the DNA TGTGCCAGCAGTGTCTTGGGACTAGCGGCCCTCCGGGAGCAGTTCTTC. Translated: CASSVLGLAALREQFF. V gene TRBV6-1 combines with J gene TRBJ2-1; TRBD2 matches 11 bases. J lost 10 bases, V lost 4 bases, and 12 bases had no gene match. This CDR3 spans 16 amino acids. Germline V CDR1 and CDR2: MNHNS, SASEGT.

This clonotype was picked up many times. The chain is built from TRBV7-6 and TRBJ2-7, with D possibly being TRBD1 (5 bases). CDR3 length: 15 residues. Germline assignment: CDR1 SGHVS and CDR2 FNYEAQ. V gave up 1 base and J gave up 2 bases, with 12 bases separating them. The CDR3 DNA is TGTGCCAGCAGCTTAGGGGCAGGGCCCACCTACGAGCAGTACTTC. Its protein is CASSLGAGPTYEQYF.